This TCR beta chain was sequenced in a study of cytomegalovirus exposure and HLA in healthy donors. The CDR3 contains 14 residues. Germline V lookup: CDR1 SGHDT, CDR2 YYEEEE. The study ran its PCR with 60 Vbeta and 13 Jbeta primers. Only in-frame clones appear in the TCRdb table, and some are missing; sequencing was by immunoSEQ multiplex PCR. The sample holds roughly 130,000 clones; around 83% are singletons and the top ten take 1%. This chain joins TRBV5-6 and TRBJ2-5; maybe TRBD1 (5 bases). The J call could be wrong; TRBJ2-7 is a better fit for the DNA end. Sequenced input: PBMCs. This TCR came from a human donor in good health. CDR3 protein: CASSLTTGLPEQYF. The DNA of the CDR3 is TGTGCCAGCAGCTTGACCACAGGTCTTCCCGAGCAGTACTTC.